The source of this T cell receptor beta chain is a study of blood T cell repertoires in COVID-19. Study background: The origin of the acute and convalescent COVID-19 samples was the United States, Italy and Spain. In each case, the material was cDNA or gDNA derived from T cells, B-cell-depleted T cells, or PBMCs.

Trimming removed 4 bases from V and 4 bases from J, with 25 bases in between. Germline loops: CDR1 SGHAT, CDR2 FQNNGV. The CDR3 covers 18 residues. In the original processing: Researchers report that nucleated cell counts were estimated from reference gene primer amplification. Assay used: immunoSEQ multiplex PCR; TCRdb lists only in-frame clones, some missing. V and J calls and clone size follow that table, whereas D and trimming were derived from the DNA. Here the sample spans tens of thousands of clones, roughly 88% being singletons. The receptor's source is a man aged 55-75 years with acute or convalescent COVID-19. The chain links TRBV11-2 to TRBJ1-2, with D perhaps TRBD1 (6 bases). The sample taken for sequencing was peripheral blood. The CDR3 loop is CASSSLDRRLREAYGYTF. DNA of the CDR3: TGTGCCAGCAGCTCCTTGGACAGACGACTTCGGGAGGCCTATGGCTACACCTTC.